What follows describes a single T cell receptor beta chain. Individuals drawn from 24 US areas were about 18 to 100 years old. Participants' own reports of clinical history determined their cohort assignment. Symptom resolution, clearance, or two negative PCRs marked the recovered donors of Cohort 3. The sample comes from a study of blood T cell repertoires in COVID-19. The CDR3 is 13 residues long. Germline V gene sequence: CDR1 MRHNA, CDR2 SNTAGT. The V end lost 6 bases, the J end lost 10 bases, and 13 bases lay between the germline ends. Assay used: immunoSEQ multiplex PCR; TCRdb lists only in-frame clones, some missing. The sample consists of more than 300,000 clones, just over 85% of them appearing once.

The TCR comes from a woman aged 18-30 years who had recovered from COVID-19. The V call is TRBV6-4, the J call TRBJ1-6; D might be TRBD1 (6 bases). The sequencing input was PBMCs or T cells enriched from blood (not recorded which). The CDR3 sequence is CASRTGLRSPLHF. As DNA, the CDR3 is TGTGCCAGCAGGACAGGTCTGAGATCACCCCTCCACTTT.